This is a list of T cell receptor beta chains from one sample in a study of cytomegalovirus exposure and HLA in healthy donors. Sequencing was performed with immunoSEQ multiplex PCR; in TCRdb, only in-frame clones are kept and a portion is missing. The sample shows some 200,000 clones, around 80% of them seen only once. The sample was PBMCs. These receptors were obtained from a man between 18 and 29 years old in good health and CMV-seronegative. Both conserved end residues are part of each CDR3. Each record gives: D gene, V gene, clone size, J gene, CDR3 DNA, CDR3 protein. A D gene is named only where the DNA matches it firmly. Clone size is stated in some rows and not others, as once, few, many or a class when expanded.

NA	TRBV19	NA	TRBJ1-2	TGTGCCAGTCAAAAGGGGGGAGGGGCCGTATACGCCTATGGCTACACCTTC	CASQKGGGAVYAYGYTF
NA	TRBV19	NA	TRBJ1-1	TGTGCCACCGGGGTCCAGAACACTGAAGCTTTCTTT	CATGVQNTEAFF
NA	TRBV10-3	NA	TRBJ2-5	TGTGCCATCAGTGAGTCGCAGGGGTTAGAGACCCAGTACTTC	CAISESQGLETQYF
NA	TRBV30	few	TRBJ2-7	TGTGCCTGGGATGTCGGCGGCGGCCGGTACGAGCAGTACTTC	CAWDVGGGRYEQYF
TRBD1	TRBV4-1	NA	TRBJ1-1	TGCGCCAGCAGCCAGGCTGGACAGGGGGCTTATCACACTGAAGCTTTCTTT	CASSQAGQGAYHTEAFF
TRBD1	TRBV5-1	NA	TRBJ1-5	TGCGCCAGCAGCCTCCGGGACAGAACTAATCAGCCCCAGCATTTT	CASSLRDRTNQPQHF
TRBD1	TRBV4-1	NA	TRBJ1-2	TGCGCCAGCAGCCCCCGCGAAGGGGGCAATGGCTACACCTTC	CASSPREGGNGYTF
TRBD1	TRBV11-2	once	TRBJ1-1	TGTGCCAGCAGCGTAACAGGGGGCACTGAAGCTTTCTTT	CASSVTGGTEAFF
TRBD2	TRBV6-1	few	TRBJ2-1	TGTGCCAGCAGTGGCCCGGAACGGGACTATTCCGATGAGCAGTTCTTC	CASSGPERDYSDEQFF
NA	TRBV30	NA	TRBJ1-1	TGTGCCTGGAGTGCGGGCAGGGTTGGCACTGAAGCTTTCTTT	CAWSAGRVGTEAFF
NA	TRBV18	NA	TRBJ2-7	TGTGCCAGCTCACCCCGGACGACAGGAGACGAGCAGTACTTC	CASSPRTTGDEQYF
TRBD2	TRBV5-4	NA	TRBJ2-7	TGTGCCAGCAGCTCCCGGACTAGCGGGATGATCTCCTACGAGCAGTACTTC	CASSSRTSGMISYEQYF
NA	TRBV5-8	NA	TRBJ1-5	TGTGCCAGCAGCTCCGGGGGCAATCAGCCCCAGCATTTT	CASSSGGNQPQHF
NA	TRBV4-1	NA	TRBJ2-1	TGCGCCAGCAGCTATGAGGGGGGACTACAATCCTACAATGAGCAGTTCTTC	CASSYEGGLQSYNEQFF
TRBD1	TRBV4-2	few	TRBJ1-1	TGTGCCAGCAGCCTCATCGGACAGGGGGCCGAAGCTTTCTTT	CASSLIGQGAEAFF
TRBD2	TRBV28	NA	TRBJ2-7	TGTGCCAGCAGTCTGCCCGGACTAGCGGTCTCCTACGAGCAGTACTTC	CASSLPGLAVSYEQYF
NA	TRBV12-5	few	TRBJ2-7	TGTGCTAGTGGTTTGAATCTGGGGAGAGGGTACGAGCAGTACTTC	CASGLNLGRGYEQYF
TRBD1	TRBV9	NA	TRBJ1-5	TGTGCCAGCAGCACCGGCCAGGGGGCAGATCAGCCCCAGCATTTT	CASSTGQGADQPQHF
TRBD1	TRBV5-8	NA	TRBJ1-5	TGTGCCAGCAGCTTTGAACAGGGGATGGGCAATCAGCCCCAGCATTTT	CASSFEQGMGNQPQHF
NA	TRBV28	NA	TRBJ1-1	TGTGCCAGCACTCTACAGGGATCCCGATGGTACACTGAAGCTTTCTTT	CASTLQGSRWYTEAFF
NA	TRBV25-1	NA	TRBJ2-5	TGTGCCAGCAGTGGGTCCCCGGGGGGCTGGGGAGAGACCCAGTACTTC	CASSGSPGGWGETQYF
NA	TRBV7-8	once	TRBJ2-7	TGTGCCAGCAGCTCACACCGTCCTGAATACGAGCAGTACTTC	CASSSHRPEYEQYF
TRBD2	TRBV6-5	NA	TRBJ2-3	TGTGCGGCCAGGTCTGCGGGAGGAATAGATACGCAGTATTTT	CAARSAGGIDTQYF
TRBD2	TRBV9	NA	TRBJ2-5	TGTGCCAGCAGCGTAGAGGGACTAGCGAGGGAGACCCAGTACTTC	CASSVEGLARETQYF
TRBD2	TRBV5-6	many	TRBJ2-7	TGTGCCAGCAGCTTGGGGACTAGCAGCTATTACGAGCAGTACTTC	CASSLGTSSYYEQYF
TRBD2	TRBV10-2	NA	TRBJ2-7	TGCGCCAGCAGGCCCAGCGGGAAAGACGAGCAGTACTTC	CASRPSGKDEQYF
TRBD1	TRBV19	once	TRBJ1-2	TGTGCCAGTAGCCAACCTCGGGCAGGGGGCCTCGTCGGCTTC	CASSQPRAGGLVGF
TRBD1	TRBV28	NA	TRBJ2-5	TGTGCCAGCAGTTCCTACTCGTTGGACAGGGGGGGAGAGACCCAGTACTTC	CASSSYSLDRGGETQYF
TRBD1	TRBV28	NA	TRBJ2-3	TGTGCCAGCAGTGAAGGGGGCGCCTCAGATACGCAGTATTTT	CASSEGGASDTQYF
NA	TRBV5-1	NA	TRBJ2-7	TGCGCCAGCAGCTTGGAACGGGGAGCGTGGACCTACGAGCAGTACTTC	CASSLERGAWTYEQYF
NA	TRBV19	few	TRBJ1-1	TGTGCCAGTAGTATTTCTTTCCACACCTACACTGAAGCTTTCTTT	CASSISFHTYTEAFF
TRBD2	TRBV29-1	NA	TRBJ2-7	TGCAGCGTCGCCGGACTAGCGGGTCTCCACGAGCAGTACTTC	CSVAGLAGLHEQYF
NA	TRBV25-1	NA	TRBJ1-2	TGTGCCAGCAGTGAGTTTGGCTTCCCTGGCTACACCTTC	CASSEFGFPGYTF
NA	TRBV7-3	NA	TRBJ2-5	TGTGCCAGCAGCTTAATGAGGGGGACCCAAGAGACCCAGTACTTC	CASSLMRGTQETQYF
NA	TRBV10-3	NA	TRBJ2-7	TGTGCCATCAGGGCCTCCTACGAGCAGTACTTC	CAIRASYEQYF
TRBD2	TRBV27	NA	TRBJ2-3	TGTGCCAGCAGTTCGAGATCCGGGAGGAACACAGATACGCAGTATTTT	CASSSRSGRNTDTQYF
NA	TRBV19	NA	TRBJ2-5	TGTGCCAGTAGTATAAGTAGTTCCGGAGAGACCCAGTACTTC	CASSISSSGETQYF
TRBD1	TRBV6-1	once	TRBJ1-5	TGTGCCAGCAGTGCTCAGGGGGCAGGCAATCAGCCCCAGCATTTT	CASSAQGAGNQPQHF
NA	TRBV20-1	few	TRBJ1-5	TGCAGTGTCCGAGGCGGTGGGCCCCAGCATTTT	CSVRGGGPQHF
NA	TRBV19	NA	TRBJ1-2	TGTGCCAGTAGTACAGGGGTCGGCTACACCTTC	CASSTGVGYTF
TRBD1	TRBV30	NA	TRBJ1-1	TGTGCCTGGAACGACAGGGATGACACTGAAGCTTTCTTT	CAWNDRDDTEAFF
NA	TRBV5-4	once	TRBJ1-2	TGTGCCAGCAGCTCCGACAGCTATGGCTACACCTTC	CASSSDSYGYTF
NA	TRBV4-1	NA	TRBJ1-2	TGCGCCAGCAGCCAGGGGCAGGGCTTTCACTATGGCTACACCTTC	CASSQGQGFHYGYTF
NA	TRBV6-1	NA	TRBJ1-5	TGTGCCAGCAGTGAAATAGGAGACTACCAGTATGGCAATCAGCCCCAGCATTTT	CASSEIGDYQYGNQPQHF
NA	TRBV5-6	NA	TRBJ2-6	TGTGCCAGTAACAGGGGACTCTCTGGGGCCAACGTCCTGACTTTC	CASNRGLSGANVLTF
TRBD2	TRBV9	NA	TRBJ2-7	TGTGCCAGCAGCGTAGACGGACTAGGTGACGAGCAGTACTTC	CASSVDGLGDEQYF
NA	TRBV5-6	NA	TRBJ2-7	TGTGCCAGCAGCCCTAAGACAGGGGAGGGCTACGAGCAGTACTTC	CASSPKTGEGYEQYF
NA	TRBV27	NA	TRBJ1-1	TGTGCCAGCAGTTCTCCAGGGCTTACGCAGGGGACTGAAGCTTTCTTT	CASSSPGLTQGTEAFF
TRBD1	TRBV15	NA	TRBJ2-7	TGTGCCACCAGCAGAGTTCGCAGGGGGTTGTCCGAGCAGTACTTC	CATSRVRRGLSEQYF
TRBD1	TRBV2	NA	TRBJ1-2	TGTGCCAGCAGTCCAACTACAGGGGGCGCGGTTTCTGGCTACACCTTC	CASSPTTGGAVSGYTF
NA	TRBV5-1	few	TRBJ1-1	TGCGCCAGCAGCTCGGACACCAGAAACACTGAAGCTTTCTTT	CASSSDTRNTEAFF
NA	TRBV28	NA	TRBJ1-2	TGTGCCAGCAGCCAATCCTATGGCTACACCTTC	CASSQSYGYTF
NA	TRBV28	once	TRBJ1-1	TGTGCCAGCACAGGGTCCTCAGTGAACACTGAAGCTTTCTTT	CASTGSSVNTEAFF
TRBD1	TRBV30	NA	TRBJ1-3	TGTGCCTGGAGTGACAGGGGGATTGGAAACACCATATATTTT	CAWSDRGIGNTIYF